Below are 22 T cell receptor beta chains sequenced from a single sample in a study of T-cell memory formation after mild COVID-19. TCRdb used MiXCR to reprocess the 5' RACE reads, holding one entry per CDR3 protein. The sample records about 560,000 distinct CDR3 sequences, less than 25% being singletons. Sequences were obtained from PBMCs or a T cell subset sorted from them (not recorded which). Receptors were obtained from an adult woman who had mild COVID-19 (a few samples of this study predate the infection). Cell type and time point are not known.

This clonotype appeared a few times. The chain couples TRBV6-6 to TRBJ1-5; 11 bases are shared with TRBD1. This CDR3 contains 17 residues. The J segment lost 2 bases and the V segment lost 5 bases, leaving 8 bases of the junction unmatched. In germline, CDR1 is MNHNY, CDR2 SVGAGI (reference sequence). The CDR3 DNA is TGTGCCAGCAGTATGGACAGGGGGCGAGTGGGCAATCAGCCCCAGCATTTT. It yields the protein CASSMDRGRVGNQPQHF.

The genes are TRBV12-3 or TRBV12-4 and TRBJ2-7, with D perhaps TRBD2 (5 bases). Trimming took 6 bases from V and 0 from J, leaving 15 bases between them. The CDR3 covers 15 residues. This chain's CDR3 is CASSPSGFSSYEQYF. In nucleotides, the CDR3 is TGTGCCAGCAGCCCCAGCGGTTTTAGCTCCTACGAGCAGTACTTC.

This clonotype turned up a few times. The rearrangement uses TRBV6-2 or TRBV6-3 and TRBJ1-1; D uncertain. The CDR3 is 13 residues long. Looked up from germline, CDR1 is MNHEY and CDR2 is SVGEGT. The V and J ends lost 6 bases and 3 bases respectively, with 11 bases between them. The CDR3 DNA sequence: TGTGCCAGCAGGGAGGGAGGGCACACTGAAGCTTTCTTT. Its protein product is CASREGGHTEAFF.

This clonotype was seen only a few times. J is TRBJ1-1 and V is TRBV2; 8 bases match TRBD1. Per the germline V gene, CDR1 is SNHLY and CDR2 is FYNNEI. The CDR3 has 14 residues. Trimming removed 6 bases from V and 5 bases from J; junction bases left unmatched: 8. The CDR3 DNA reads as TGTGCCAGCAGGCAGGGGGCGGCCGGGACTGAAGCTTTCTTT. This encodes CASRQGAAGTEAFF.

This chain uses TRBV15 with TRBJ1-5; unclear D gene. The CDR3 is made up of 16 amino acids. Trimming took off 1 base at V and 2 bases at J, with 12 bases between the two ends. Per the germline V gene, CDR1 is LNHNV and CDR2 is YYDKDF (reference sequence). In nucleotides, the CDR3 is TGTGCCACCAGCAGAGTCCTTAGGGAGGGCAATCAGCCCCAGCATTTT. Translated, it gives CATSRVLREGNQPQHF.

The chain employs TRBV29-1 and TRBJ1-2; D perhaps matches TRBD1 (6 bases). Germline V gives CDR1 SQVTM, CDR2 ANQGSEA. This CDR3 spans 12 amino acids. V lost 7 bases, J lost 4 bases, and 13 bases lay in between. The CDR3 here is CSGWGAVYGYTF. CDR3 nucleotide sequence: TGCAGCGGTTGGGGGGCCGTCTATGGCTACACCTTC.

This clonotype was counted only a few times. The gene calls are TRBV6-5 and TRBJ1-1, with TRBD1 matching over 7 bases. Germline CDR1 MNHEY, CDR2 SVGAGI. There are 15 residues in the CDR3. With 5 bases clipped from V and 1 base from J, the junction kept 7 bases outside the gene matches. The CDR3 DNA reads as TGTGCCAGCAGTGTAACCGGGACAGAGAACACTGAAGCTTTCTTT. Amino acid sequence: CASSVTGTENTEAFF.

This clonotype was detected a few times. J is TRBJ2-1 and V is TRBV19; D gene uncertain. This CDR3 spans 15 amino acids. CDR1 is LNHDA, CDR2 SQIVND, per germline (reference sequence). Trimming took 1 base from V and 0 from J, leaving 7 bases between them. CDR3 sequence: CASSIVTSSYNEQFF. As DNA, the CDR3 is TGTGCCAGTAGTATAGTGACGAGCTCCTACAATGAGCAGTTCTTC.

This chain links TRBV3-1 with TRBJ2-2; D gene unclear. In germline, CDR1 is LGHDT, CDR2 YNNKEL (reference sequence). Trimming shortened V by 0 bases and J by 1 base, and 6 bases separated the two germline ends. The CDR3 extends over 15 amino acids. CDR3: CASSQDGLNTGELFF. The CDR3 coding sequence is TGTGCCAGCAGCCAAGACGGGTTGAACACCGGGGAGCTGTTTTTT.

This clonotype occurred a few times. The chain employs TRBV7-2 and TRBJ1-1; D is unresolved. This CDR3 is built from 11 residues. The ends were cut back, 5 bases at V and 7 bases at J, with 8 bases in the middle. Germline values: CDR1 SGHTA, CDR2 FQGNSA. The CDR3 DNA is TGTGCCAGCAGCCTCCATAATGAAGCTTTCTTT. This sequence encodes CASSLHNEAFF.

The DNA for the CDR3 is TGTGCCAGCAGGAGGGATACCCTCTCCTACGAGCAGTACTTC. It specifies CASRRDTLSYEQYF. This chain connects TRBV2 to TRBJ2-7; TRBD2 is a possible D gene (5 bases). The CDR3 covers 14 residues. Germline values: CDR1 SNHLY, CDR2 FYNNEI. The V and J ends lost 6 bases and 0 bases respectively, with 12 bases between them.

The gene calls are TRBV5-1 and TRBJ2-2; TRBD2 matches 14 bases. Germline values: CDR1 SGHRS, CDR2 YFSETQ. This CDR3 has 17 residues. The J segment lost 3 bases and the V segment lost 4 bases, leaving 5 bases of the junction unmatched. DNA for the CDR3: TGCGCCAGCAGCCTAGGACTAGCGGGAGGATACACCGGGGAGCTGTTTTTT. This translates into CASSLGLAGGYTGELFF.

V and J are TRBV4-1 and TRBJ2-7, with 7 bases lining up with TRBD1. This CDR3 spans 17 amino acids. From germline, CDR1 is MGHRA and CDR2 YSYEKL. Unmatched junction bases numbered 9, after V lost 1 base and J lost 0 bases. The DNA of the CDR3 is TGCGCCAGCAGCCAAGGTCAGGGGGACCCCCGCTCCTACGAGCAGTACTTC. Its protein product is CASSQGQGDPRSYEQYF.

CDR3 coding DNA: TGTGCCAGCAGTTACCTTGAGAACACTGAAGCTTTCTTT. Its translation: CASSYLENTEAFF. The chain uses TRBV6-6 and TRBJ1-1; no clear D. Trimming took 2 bases from V and 1 from J, leaving 5 bases between them. The V gene's germline CDR1 is MNHNY and CDR2 SVGAGI (reference sequence). The CDR3 is 13 residues long.

This clonotype was observed a handful of times. One end of the junction fails to match germline, which may point to a read error. V usage is TRBV12-3 or TRBV12-4 and J usage is TRBJ2-7; 11 bases map to TRBD2. The CDR3 has 11 residues. CDR3 in DNA: TGTGCCAGCAGTTCGGGACTAGCGGAAAGCTTC. It encodes CASSSGLAESF.

J is TRBJ2-1 and V is TRBV29-1; 12 bases map to TRBD1. J lost 9 bases, V lost 6 bases, and 6 bases had no gene match. This CDR3 spans 13 amino acids. Germline values: CDR1 SQVTM, CDR2 ANQGSEA. DNA for the CDR3: TGCAGCGTCGCCGGGACAGGGGGCGGTGAGCAGTTCTTC. Translation: CSVAGTGGGEQFF.

The chain combines TRBV7-3 with TRBJ2-1; 8 nucleotides agree with TRBD2. V shed 2 bases and J 2 bases; nucleotides not matched to a gene: 5. The CDR3 consists of 16 residues. CDR1 and CDR2 from the germline V gene are SGHTA and FQGTGA. Here the CDR3 reads CASSLSPAGAYNEQFF. CDR3 nucleotide sequence: TGTGCCAGCAGCTTATCCCCAGCGGGGGCCTACAATGAGCAGTTCTTC.

The rearrangement joins TRBV6-6 to TRBJ2-1; tentative D call: TRBD2 (6 bases). CDR3 length: 15 residues. Germline V lookup: CDR1 MNHNY, CDR2 SVGAGI (reference sequence). Between the trimmed V and J ends, which lost 5 bases and 10 bases, there was a span of 21 bases. For the CDR3, the DNA is TGTGCCAGCAGTGCCAACGGAGGGGCCCAATACGAGCAGTTCTTC. It is translated as CASSANGGAQYEQFF.

V is TRBV7-6 and J is TRBJ2-2; 13 positions agree with TRBD2. V lost 4 bases, J lost 8 bases, and 7 bases stayed unmatched. Germline V gives CDR1 SGHVS, CDR2 FNYEAQ. The CDR3 is made up of 16 amino acids. In DNA form, the CDR3 reads TGTGCCAGCAGCTCTCCGGGACTAGCGGGAAGAGGGGAGCTGTTTTTT. Translation gives CASSSPGLAGRGELFF.

This clonotype was counted between two and nine times. J is TRBJ2-3 and V is TRBV7-9, with 9 bases aligning to TRBD2. Per germline, CDR1 SEHNR and CDR2 FQNEAQ (reference sequence). CDR3 length: 16 residues. With 3 bases clipped from V and 3 bases from J, the junction kept 7 bases outside the gene matches. Written as DNA, the CDR3 is TGTGCCAGCAGCTTTCCGCGGGGGGGTAATACAGATACGCAGTATTTT. This codes for CASSFPRGGNTDTQYF.

The chain employs TRBV7-2 and TRBJ2-7, with 12 bases lining up with TRBD2. Germline V CDR1 and CDR2: SGHTA, FQGNSA. The V and J ends lost 5 bases and 5 bases, in that order; junction bases with no gene match: 4. The CDR3 covers 14 residues. The CDR3 spells CASSLLAGGNEQYF. CDR3 in DNA: TGTGCCAGCAGCCTCCTAGCGGGAGGGAACGAGCAGTACTTC.

This clonotype was counted only a few times. The chain employs TRBV4-1 and TRBJ2-7, with D tentatively TRBD1 (5 bases). Germline CDR1 reads MGHRA; CDR2 reads YSYEKL. Trimming left V 1 base short and J 3 bases short, with 19 bases between. CDR3 length: 17 amino acids. CDR3 sequence: CASSQVIPVQVNYEQYF. In DNA form, the CDR3 reads TGCGCCAGCAGCCAAGTTATCCCCGTACAGGTTAACTACGAGCAGTACTTC.